This T cell receptor beta chain was identified in a study of shared clonotypes between healthy human individuals. Germline V gene sequence: CDR1 SGDLS, CDR2 YYNGEE. The CDR3 runs 14 residues. V was shortened by 1 base and J by 2 bases, with 8 bases between the two germline ends. Investigators spread the genomic DNA of each subset evenly over several immunoSEQ plates. Among the unsorted PBMC samples, replicate PCRs used about 310 ng DNA, 30,000 to 35,000 T cell genomes. In the original analysis: Filtering differed because ImmunoSEQ produced junction-only sequences that carried no quality scores. The data were produced by immunoSEQ multiplex PCR, yet TCRdb's version contains in-frame clones alone and is incomplete. V and J calls and clone size are given by that table; D and trimming were obtained from the DNA. Here the sample spans some 500,000 clones, around 80% being singletons.

V usage is TRBV9 and J usage is TRBJ2-3; D call uncertain. Sequencing was performed on PBMCs. The sequence was obtained from a woman in her forties in good health. Some clones in this sample may be carry-over from other donors' samples. The DNA of the CDR3 is TGTGCCAGCAGCGTAAGTCCTACCACAGATACGCAGTATTTT. This sequence encodes CASSVSPTTDTQYF.